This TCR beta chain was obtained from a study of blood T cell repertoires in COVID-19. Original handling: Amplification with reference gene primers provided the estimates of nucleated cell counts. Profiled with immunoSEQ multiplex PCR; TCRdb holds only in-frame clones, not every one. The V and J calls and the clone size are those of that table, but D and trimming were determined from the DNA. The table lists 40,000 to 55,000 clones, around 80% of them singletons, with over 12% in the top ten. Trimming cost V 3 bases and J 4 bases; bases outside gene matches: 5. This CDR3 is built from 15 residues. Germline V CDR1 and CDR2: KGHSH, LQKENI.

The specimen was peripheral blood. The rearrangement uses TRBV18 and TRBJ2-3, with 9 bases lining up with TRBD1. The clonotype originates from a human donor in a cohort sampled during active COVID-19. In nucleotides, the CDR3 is TGTGCCAGCTCACCCGGGACAGGGATAGCAGATACGCAGTATTTT. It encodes CASSPGTGIADTQYF.